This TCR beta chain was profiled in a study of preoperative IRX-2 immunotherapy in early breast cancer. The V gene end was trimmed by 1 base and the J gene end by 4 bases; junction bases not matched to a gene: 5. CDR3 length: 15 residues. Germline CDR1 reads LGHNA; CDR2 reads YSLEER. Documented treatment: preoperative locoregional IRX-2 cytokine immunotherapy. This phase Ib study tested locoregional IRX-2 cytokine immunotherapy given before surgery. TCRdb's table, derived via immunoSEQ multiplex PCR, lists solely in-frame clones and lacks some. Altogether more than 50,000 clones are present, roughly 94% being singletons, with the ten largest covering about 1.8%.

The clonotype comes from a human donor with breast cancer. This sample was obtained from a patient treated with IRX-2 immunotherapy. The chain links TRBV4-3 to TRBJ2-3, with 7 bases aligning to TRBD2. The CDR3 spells CASSQVRGFADTQYF. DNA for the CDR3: TGCGCCAGCAGCCAAGTGCGGGGGTTCGCAGATACGCAGTATTTT.